This T cell receptor (beta chain) emerged from a study of monozygotic twins with inflammatory bowel disease (dated by TCRdb to 2018 to 2020). Some background on the complete study: The complete study included roughly 30 monozygotic twin pairs: 19 IBD-discordant Danish pairs and nine German pairs, of which four were IBD-concordant and five were IBD-discordant. Disease-associated traits were sought mainly through comparisons between IBD patients and their genetically identical healthy co-twins within discordant pairs. Each individual had, on average, about 151 000 unique TCRalpha sequences and 181 000 unique TCRbeta sequences available for analysis.

There are 14 amino acids in the CDR3, from cysteine to phenylalanine inclusive. This entry has no DNA. The library relied on 5' RACE. The input for every TCR library was around 4,000 ng of total RNA. cDNA was synthesized with SMARTScribe reverse transcriptase in eight separate reactions per sample. During cDNA synthesis, unique molecular identifiers containing a 6-nucleotide sample barcode were introduced by template switching. Amplification of TCRalpha and TCRbeta cDNA involved two nested PCRs of about 15 and 9 cycles, and each PCR was followed by bead purification. Before amplification, the cDNA was both treated with uracil DNA-glycosylase and purified with the QIAquick PCR purification kit. The second PCR added Illumina TruSeq-compatible adapters along with sample-specific barcodes. TapeStation and Qubit were used to check library quality and concentration, and 5 to 5.5 ng of each library was pooled. Sequencing of pooled libraries was carried out on an Illumina HiSeq2500 single-index Rapid Run using 2 x 100 bp reads and custom sequencing primers. In the authors' own workflow: UMI-based consensus assembly with MiGEC version 1.2.6 was used to correct PCR and sequencing errors. MiXCR version 2.1.1 was used for V(D)J alignment, clonotype assembly and CDR3 extraction. Gene usage, clonotype sharing and MAIT/NKT TCR abundance were normalised by analysing the top 1000, 10 000 and 20 000 clonotypes per sample. Diversity was computed as the inverse Simpson index with the vegan R package after downsampling to 27 000 UMIs. Paired Mann-Whitney U tests on discordant twin pairs were used, with Benjamini-Hochberg multiple-testing correction. Following reprocessing of the reads by TCRdb, the data hold one row per CDR3 protein sequence and no DNA is available. The V and J calls come from TCRdb's annotation, not from the publication. The data table for this sample lists approximately 200,000 distinct CDR3 sequences. Together, the top ten hold roughly 1.7% of the sample.

General conclusions and limits of the study: Fewer clonotypes were shared with other individuals by IBD patients than by healthy twins, most markedly in patients showing signs of disease activity. Repertoire similarity did not differ between concordant and discordant twins, which could be due to limited statistical power. IBD patients had lower TCRbeta repertoire diversity, measured by the inverse Simpson index, than their healthy co-twins. The analysis was unable to tell different T cell subtypes apart. No single strong signal or clonotype linked to IBD turned up in the results, so the idea that one exists was not supported. Because patients received different immunosuppressive treatments, the repertoires may have picked up extra background noise and variability between individuals.

Note on this clonotype: There is no known antigen for this receptor.

From each donor, a roughly 2.7 ml peripheral blood sample was collected into PAXgene tubes and stored at -80 degrees C. Without T cell sorting, total RNA was isolated from whole blood using the PAXgene blood miRNA kit on an automated QIAcube. Peripheral blood from monozygotic twin pairs, either concordant or discordant for inflammatory bowel disease, underwent deep TCRalpha and TCRbeta repertoire profiling that used unique molecular barcoding. Smoking habits were recorded for all twin pairs, and individuals were classified as current, former or never smokers. The clonotype originates from a human donor with ulcerative colitis or Crohn's disease, or a healthy co-twin of an affected twin (not recorded which). The sequenced sample was blood. The V and J genes are TRBV12-3 or TRBV12-4 and TRBJ2-5; TCRdb's D gene call, TRBD2, goes unchecked for lack of DNA. The CDR3 protein sequence reads: CASATGGAQETQYF.